A selection of T cell receptor beta chains follows, all from one sample in a study of shared clonotypes between healthy human individuals. The repertoire was sequenced with immunoSEQ multiplex PCR; TCRdb's copy has only in-frame clones and lacks some. Seen here are approximately 2.3 million clones, 80% to 95% observed once, and the top ten hold under 0.45%. The sequenced material came from naive CD4+ T cells from PBMCs. The receptors originated from a man younger than 35 in good health. Some clones in this sample may be carry-over from other donors' samples. Each CDR3 is given with its conserved first and last residue. A D gene is named only where the DNA matches it firmly. Some rows have no size entry. The others give once, few or many, or a class for an expanded clone.

11 | - | - | TRBJ1-4 | TRBV20-1 | CSPYRVEKLFF | TGCAGCCCGTATCGGGTGGAAAAACTGTTTTTT
14 | - | - | TRBJ2-5 | TRBV19 | CASSIQVPTETQYF | TGTGCCAGTAGTATACAGGTTCCTACCGAGACCCAGTACTTC
11 | - | - | TRBJ2-7 | TRBV25-1 | CASSGYYEQYF | TGTGCCAGCAGTGGATACTACGAGCAGTACTTC
19 | TRBD1 | - | TRBJ2-6 | TRBV4-1 | CASKAGPGQGASGANVLTF | TGCGCCAGCAAAGCCGGACCGGGACAGGGGGCTTCTGGGGCCAACGTCCTGACTTTC
12 | - | - | TRBJ2-1 | TRBV7-2 | CASSAVLNEQFF | TGTGCCAGCAGCGCTGTCCTCAATGAGCAGTTCTTC
15 | TRBD1 | - | TRBJ2-1 | TRBV19 | CASRGDRGPYNEQFF | TGTGCCAGTAGGGGGGACAGGGGGCCCTACAATGAGCAGTTCTTC
14 | TRBD1 | - | TRBJ1-1 | TRBV14 | CASSIGQGVPEAFF | TGTGCCAGCAGCATAGGGCAGGGGGTACCTGAAGCTTTCTTT
15 | - | - | TRBJ1-2 | TRBV18 | CASSPTRAKPRGYTF | TGTGCCAGCTCACCAACCCGGGCCAAACCACGCGGCTACACCTTC
13 | - | - | TRBJ2-7 | TRBV19 | CASGTGSAYEQYF | TGTGCCAGCGGCACAGGGTCGGCCTACGAGCAGTACTTC
15 | - | once | TRBJ1-5 | TRBV6-5 | CASRPQGYSNQPQHF | TGTGCCAGCAGACCTCAGGGGTATAGCAATCAGCCCCAGCATTTT
13 | - | - | TRBJ1-1 | TRBV19 | CASRNYRDTEAFF | TGTGCCAGTAGGAATTACAGGGACACTGAAGCTTTCTTT
15 | - | - | TRBJ2-1 | TRBV19 | CASSMAGVAYNEQFF | TGTGCCAGTAGTATGGCAGGGGTTGCCTACAATGAGCAGTTCTTC
12 | - | - | TRBJ2-1 | TRBV7-6 | CASSQEAAEQFF | TGTGCCAGCAGCCAGGAGGCGGCTGAGCAGTTCTTC
14 | - | - | TRBJ2-3 | TRBV7-3 | CASSLTGVADTQYF | TGTGCCAGCAGCTTAACGGGAGTGGCGGATACGCAGTATTTT
14 | - | - | TRBJ2-5 | TRBV7-9 | CASSITPGEETQYF | TGTGCCAGCAGCATTACCCCCGGGGAAGAGACCCAGTACTTC
12 | - | few | TRBJ2-2 | TRBV2 | CASNRETGELFF | TGTGCCAGCAATAGGGAGACCGGGGAGCTGTTTTTT
14 | - | - | TRBJ1-3 | TRBV18 | CASSPDISGNTIYF | TGTGCCAGCTCACCCGACATCTCTGGAAACACCATATATTTT
17 | - | - | TRBJ2-5 | TRBV15 | CATSRDSGVGRGETQYF | TGTGCCACCAGCAGAGATTCTGGAGTCGGAAGGGGAGAGACCCAGTACTTC
15 | - | - | TRBJ2-2 | TRBV5-1 | CASSLAHRQFEELFF | TGCGCCAGCAGCTTGGCGCACCGACAGTTCGAGGAGCTGTTTTTT
16 | TRBD2 | - | TRBJ2-3 | TRBV7-3 | CASSLGGAGGPDTQYF | TGTGCCAGCAGCTTGGGCGGGGCGGGAGGCCCAGATACGCAGTATTTT
13 | - | - | TRBJ1-5 | TRBV19 | CASSMTSVGPQHF | TGTGCCAGTAGTATGACTTCAGTAGGACCCCAGCATTTT
15 | - | - | TRBJ1-5 | TRBV19 | CASSIRGDSDQPQHF | TGTGCCAGTAGTATTAGAGGGGATTCCGATCAGCCCCAGCATTTT
13 | - | - | TRBJ2-3 | TRBV2 | CASSGQLTDTQYF | TGTGCCAGCAGCGGACAGCTCACAGATACGCAGTATTTT